The rows below give T cell receptor beta chains drawn from one sample of a study of cytotoxic CD8 clonotypes in ibrutinib-treated CLL. Data came from immunoSEQ multiplex PCR; TCRdb stores just in-frame clones and leaves some out. The sample shows over 110,000 clones, approximately 89% of them seen only once. The starting material was PBMCs, obtained after 12 months of ibrutinib treatment. Every receptor here comes from a human donor with chronic lymphocytic leukemia. Each CDR3 is given with its conserved first and last residue. The D gene is left open where the match is weak. Expanded clones get a size class; other rows say once, few or many, or leave the size out.

D gene	J gene	clone size	V gene	CDR3 DNA	CDR3 protein
NA	TRBJ2-1	NA	TRBV27	TGTGCCAGCAGCCCGAAGCGGAGGGAAGATGAGCAGTTCTTC	CASSPKRREDEQFF
NA	TRBJ2-2	NA	TRBV2	TGTGCCAGCAGTGAGACAGAAAGTGGCACCGGGGAGCTGTTTTTT	CASSETESGTGELFF
TRBD2	TRBJ2-1	NA	TRBV4-1	TGCGCCAGCAGCCACCATAGCGGGAGCTACAATGAGCAGTTCTTC	CASSHHSGSYNEQFF
NA	TRBJ2-1	few	TRBV19	TGTGCCAGTAGTATCCGGGACCAACCTTACGATGAGCAGTTCTTC	CASSIRDQPYDEQFF
NA	TRBJ2-2	NA	TRBV5-1	TGCGCCAGCAGCCGAGGACAGCTTGCGGATATTTCCGGGGAGCTGTTTTTT	CASSRGQLADISGELFF
NA	TRBJ2-7	NA	TRBV20-1	TGCAGTGCTACCAGGGGCGAGCAGTACTTC	CSATRGEQYF
NA	TRBJ1-4	NA	TRBV19	TGTGCCAGTAGTATTCTGATGGGGGGGCTGGATGAAAAACTGTTTTTT	CASSILMGGLDEKLFF
NA	TRBJ1-1	NA	TRBV7-2	TGTGCCAGCAGCCCATCACACCTGAACACTGAAGCTTTCTTT	CASSPSHLNTEAFF
NA	TRBJ2-7	NA	TRBV30	TGTGCCTGGGCGATCGAAGGGCTGTGGGACGAGCAGTACTTC	CAWAIEGLWDEQYF
NA	TRBJ2-7	NA	TRBV30	TGTGCCTGGAGTGTACGACTCCACTCCTACGAGCAGTACTTC	CAWSVRLHSYEQYF
NA	TRBJ2-1	NA	TRBV6-6	TGTGCCAGCACCTTAAGCTCCTACAATGAGCAGTTCTTC	CASTLSSYNEQFF
NA	TRBJ2-7	NA	TRBV7-2	TGTGCCAGCAGCTTAGGGGCAGGCCGTACCTACGAGCAGTACTTC	CASSLGAGRTYEQYF
NA	TRBJ1-1	NA	TRBV9	TGTGCCAGCAGCGTAGACGGTGGAGGGTACACTGAAGCTTTCTTT	CASSVDGGGYTEAFF
TRBD2	TRBJ2-2	NA	TRBV7-2	TGTGCCAGCAGCCGAGGGGGGACTAGCAGAACCGGGGAGCTGTTTTTT	CASSRGGTSRTGELFF
NA	TRBJ2-2	NA	TRBV28	TGTGCCAGCAGTTTATGGACCGGGGAGCTGTTTTTT	CASSLWTGELFF
TRBD1	TRBJ2-7	NA	TRBV19	TGTGCCAGTAGTAAGACAGGGGCAAGGTACGAGCAGTACTTC	CASSKTGARYEQYF
NA	TRBJ2-6	NA	TRBV14	TGTGCCAGCAGCCAAGTCATTTACTCTGGGGCCAACGTCCTGACTTTC	CASSQVIYSGANVLTF
NA	TRBJ2-1	NA	TRBV5-1	TGCGCCAGCAGCTCCAGCGGTCTGGAGCAGTTCTTC	CASSSSGLEQFF
NA	TRBJ2-3	NA	TRBV10-1	TGCGCCAGCACTTCGGGAGCCACAGATACGCAGTATTTT	CASTSGATDTQYF
NA	TRBJ2-1	once	TRBV2	TGTGCCCGAGAGCGGTGGGGGAGCTCCTACAATGAGCAGTTCTTC	CARERWGSSYNEQFF
NA	TRBJ2-6	NA	TRBV6-5	TGTGCCACCAGGGCCGCCGGGGGTGGGGCCAACGTCCTGACTTTC	CATRAAGGGANVLTF
TRBD1	TRBJ1-1	NA	TRBV13	TGTGCCAGCAGCTTAGGGCAGGGGGCGGAGGCTTTCTTT	CASSLGQGAEAFF
NA	TRBJ1-1	NA	TRBV6-5	TGTGCCAGCAGTTATTCCTACAGGAACACTGAAGCTTTCTTT	CASSYSYRNTEAFF
TRBD2	TRBJ2-1	once	TRBV5-1	TGCGCCAGCAGCTCTAGCGGAGCATACAATGAGCAGTTCTTC	CASSSSGAYNEQFF
TRBD2	TRBJ2-7	NA	TRBV6-5	TGTGCCAGCAGTTCCTCTAGCGGGGGCTACGAGCAGTACTTC	CASSSSSGGYEQYF
NA	TRBJ2-3	once	TRBV7-9	TGTGCCAGCAGCCCCAGGACAGATACGCAGTATTTT	CASSPRTDTQYF
NA	TRBJ2-1	NA	TRBV13	TGTGCCAGCAGCTCGGTCCAGGGGCTCTACAATGAGCAGTTCTTC	CASSSVQGLYNEQFF
NA	TRBJ2-7	NA	TRBV7-2	TGTGCCAGCAGCTGGCCAGGGGTCTTCTACGAGCAGTACTTC	CASSWPGVFYEQYF
NA	TRBJ1-3	NA	TRBV19	TGTGCCAGTAACCACTACCAACAAGGTCCTGGAAACACCATATATTTT	CASNHYQQGPGNTIYF
NA	TRBJ1-1	once	TRBV7-3	TGTGCCAGCAGCTATGGACAGAACACTGAAGCTTTCTTT	CASSYGQNTEAFF
TRBD1	TRBJ1-3	NA	TRBV19	TGTGCCAGTAGTCGGACAGGGGGTACCTTCTCTGGAAACACCATATATTTT	CASSRTGGTFSGNTIYF
NA	TRBJ2-1	NA	TRBV13	TGTGCCAGCAGACACCGCGGAGGCAGTTCCTACAATGAGCAGTTCTTC	CASRHRGGSSYNEQFF
NA	TRBJ2-7	NA	TRBV7-2	TGTGCCAGCAGCTTACTCGTGGACCCAACCTACGAGCAGTACTTC	CASSLLVDPTYEQYF
NA	TRBJ1-5	few	TRBV2	TGTGCCAGCAGCTTGTGGTCAGGGGCGGGGAATCAGCCCCAGCATTTT	CASSLWSGAGNQPQHF
TRBD1	TRBJ2-7	NA	TRBV5-1	TGCGCCAGCAGCTCCCTAGGGACAGGGGGGATAGCGGGACTCGACGAGCAGTACTTC	CASSSLGTGGIAGLDEQYF
TRBD1	TRBJ1-2	NA	TRBV10-3	TGTGCCATCAGTGAGGCCGGGACAGGGGACTATGGCTACACCTTC	CAISEAGTGDYGYTF
NA	TRBJ1-2	few	TRBV29-1	TGCAGCGTTGGGGGCAGGGACCTCGGTGGCTACACCTTC	CSVGGRDLGGYTF
TRBD2	TRBJ2-1	NA	TRBV9	TGTGCCAGCAGCGCCGACCGGACTAGGCGGGCTGAGCAGTTCTTC	CASSADRTRRAEQFF
TRBD2	TRBJ2-1	NA	TRBV2	TGTGCCAGCACTAGGGTAGCGGGTAGCAATGAGCAGTTCTTC	CASTRVAGSNEQFF
NA	TRBJ2-1	NA	TRBV5-5	TGTGCCAGCAGCTTTTCAGCCGGCGATGAGCAGTTCTTC	CASSFSAGDEQFF
TRBD1	TRBJ1-2	NA	TRBV25-1	TGTGCCAGCAGTGCCTTGACAGGGGCGAGTGGCTACACCTTC	CASSALTGASGYTF
TRBD2	TRBJ2-7	NA	TRBV29-1	TGCAGCGTTGCCGGGACTAGCGACCGGTCCTACGAGCAGTACTTC	CSVAGTSDRSYEQYF
TRBD2	TRBJ2-7	NA	TRBV19	TGTGCCTGCGCATATAGCGGAGGACTAGCCTACGAGCAGTACTTC	CACAYSGGLAYEQYF
NA	TRBJ2-7	few	TRBV21-1	TGTGCCAGAGGGGTACTAGCGGGGACACGCTACGAGCAGTACTTC	CARGVLAGTRYEQYF
NA	TRBJ2-5	NA	TRBV7-9	TGTGCCAGCAACTTAGTGGGCAAAGAGACCCAGTACTTC	CASNLVGKETQYF
NA	TRBJ1-1	NA	TRBV19	TGTGCCAGTAGGGTTCGGAGGGGCAAAAACACCATGAACACTGAAGCTTTCTTT	CASRVRRGKNTMNTEAFF
NA	TRBJ2-3	NA	TRBV4-2	TGTGCCAGCAGCCCCCTTGGGGGTCCAGATACGCAGTATTTT	CASSPLGGPDTQYF
NA	TRBJ1-5	NA	TRBV7-3	TGTGCCAGCAGCTTAACTTATAGCAATCAGCCCCAGCATTTT	CASSLTYSNQPQHF
TRBD2	TRBJ2-3	NA	TRBV2	TGTGCCAGCAGGTTACTAGCGGGAGCCCCAGATACGCAGTATTTT	CASRLLAGAPDTQYF
NA	TRBJ2-2	NA	TRBV27	TGTGCCAGCAGTTTTGGGGGTACCGGGGAGCTGTTTTTT	CASSFGGTGELFF
NA	TRBJ2-7	NA	TRBV11-2	TGTGCCAGCAGCTTAGAGAGGACTCCCGATCCAAGGAGCTCCTACGAGCAGTACTTC	CASSLERTPDPRSSYEQYF
NA	TRBJ2-3	NA	TRBV19	TGTGCCAGTAGACTAGCAGCACCTAGCACAGATACGCAGTATTTT	CASRLAAPSTDTQYF